In this sample, the clone carrying this T cell receptor (beta chain) turned up many times. TCR beta CDR3 regions were amplified from RNA. HTBI primers were used for first-round RT-PCR of the TCR CDR3. TCRdb analysed the multiplex PCR reads with MiXCR anew, one entry per CDR3 protein. The data show 700,000 to 850,000 distinct CDR3 sequences, roughly 32% seen once. Graves' hyperthyroidism was deemed stable given no ophthalmopathy progression within 18 months. Uncontrolled infection, other autoimmune disease, pregnancy or lactation barred patients from enrollment. Clinical symptoms, serum thyroxine and TRAb, thyroid ultrasound and orbital computed tomography together formed the diagnostic basis. The PBMCs were sourced from fresh peripheral blood (about 10 ml). CDR3 size: 13 residues. With 8 bases removed from V and 5 bases from J, the gap between germline ends came to 12 bases. Germline CDR1 reads SNHLY; CDR2 reads FYNNEI.

The record originates from a study of T cells in Graves' hyperthyroidism and ophthalmopathy. The V call is TRBV2, the J call TRBJ2-2, with D tentatively TRBD1 (5 bases). The sample taken for sequencing was blood. This clonotype was obtained from a woman aged 40 to 55 with Graves' hyperthyroidism. The CDR3 region is CASWTPRTGELFF. DNA for the CDR3: TGTGCCAGCTGGACACCACGAACCGGGGAGCTGTTTTTT.